This note documents a single T cell receptor beta chain sequence. Lactation, pregnancy, other autoimmune disease or uncontrolled infection excluded patients. These data come from a study of T cells in Graves' hyperthyroidism and ophthalmopathy. Researchers amplified the TCR beta CDR3 regions from RNA transcripts. Initially, a first-round RT-PCR of the TCR CDR3 employed the HTBI primer set. In TCRdb, the multiplex PCR reads were re-called with MiXCR into one record per CDR3 protein. The table lists 450,000 to 700,000 distinct CDR3 sequences, roughly 46% of them singletons. V was clipped by 0 bases and J by 13 bases, with 8 bases between them. The CDR3 length is 11 residues. Germline values: CDR1 SGHRS, CDR2 YFSETQ.

Material: peripheral blood or thyroid tissue (not recorded which). The sequence was obtained from an adult woman with Graves' disease, either hyperthyroidism or ophthalmopathy (not recorded which). The chain links TRBV5-1 to TRBJ2-1; no clear D. The CDR3 DNA is TGCGCCAGCAGCTTGGCGTCAGACCAGTTCTTC. Its translation is CASSLASDQFF.